The rows below give T cell receptor beta chains drawn from one sample of a study of Ad26.COV2.S vaccination and SARS-CoV-2 variants. Libraries were prepared by immunoSEQ multiplex PCR; TCRdb keeps only in-frame clonotypes and omits some of them. The data contain 350,000 to 600,000 clones, 89% of them seen just once; the ten biggest clones take up under 2%. Here the sequenced sample was peripheral blood, taken in a trial of Ad26.COV2.S vaccine versus placebo. The origin of the receptors is a person aged 18-65 years who received the Ad26.COV2.S COVID-19 vaccine or a placebo. The CDR3 runs from the conserved cysteine through the conserved F or W. A D gene is named only where the DNA matches it firmly. Clone size, where shown, is once, few, many, or a class for clones that have expanded.

D	V	size	J	length	DNA	CDR3
TRBD2	TRBV3-1/TRBV3-2	.	TRBJ2-1	13	TGTGCCAGCAGACTAGCGGGAGTCCATGAGCAGTTCTTC	CASRLAGVHEQFF
.	TRBV25-1	.	TRBJ1-2	13	TGTGCCAGCAGTGGCGGCTTGGGATGGGGCTACACCTTC	CASSGGLGWGYTF
TRBD1	TRBV6-5	.	TRBJ1-1	13	TGTGCCAGCGGACAGGGTGCGTACACTGAAGCTTTCTTT	CASGQGAYTEAFF
TRBD1	TRBV15	.	TRBJ1-5	14	TGTGCCACCAGGCTGACAGGGACGAATCAGCCCCAGCATTTT	CATRLTGTNQPQHF
TRBD1	TRBV4-1	.	TRBJ2-7	14	TGCGCCAGCAGCTGGGGACAGGGTCCCTACGAGCAGTACTTC	CASSWGQGPYEQYF
.	TRBV10-1	.	TRBJ1-4	15	TGCGCCACCACGGGGAACCCGACTACTAATGAAAAACTGTTTTTT	CATTGNPTTNEKLFF
.	TRBV6-5	once	TRBJ2-2	15	TGTGCCAGCAGCGTTACCCTCCGGGGTTCCGGGGAGCTGTTTTTT	CASSVTLRGSGELFF
.	TRBV7-6	.	TRBJ2-1	16	TGTGCCAGCAGCCCCCCGGGGGGCGGCTCCTACAATGAGCAGTTCTTC	CASSPPGGGSYNEQFF
TRBD1	TRBV18	.	TRBJ2-7	15	TGTGCCAGCTCACGACCGGGACAGGGGGTGAACGAGCAGTACTTC	CASSRPGQGVNEQYF
.	TRBV4-3	once	TRBJ1-1	15	TGCGCCAGCAGCCAGGGACCCTCAGGAGCGTATGAAGCTTTCTTT	CASSQGPSGAYEAFF
.	TRBV9	.	TRBJ1-6	13	TGTGCCAGCAGGGCCAGCAATAATTCACCCCTCCACTTT	CASRASNNSPLHF
.	TRBV5-1	.	TRBJ1-1	13	TGCGCCAGCCAATTGGTGGGGAACACTGAAGCTTTCTTT	CASQLVGNTEAFF
TRBD1	TRBV13	.	TRBJ1-3	18	TGTGCCAGCAGCCGGACAGGGTTGAGCTCGTGGCCTGGAAACACCATATATTTT	CASSRTGLSSWPGNTIYF
.	TRBV6-6	few	TRBJ1-5	14	TGTGCCAGCAGTTCGCGCGGTAGCAATCAGCCCCAGCATTTT	CASSSRGSNQPQHF
.	TRBV3-1/TRBV3-2	.	TRBJ1-1	15	TGTGCCAGCAGCACCTCGGCGGTGATGAACACTGAAGCTTTCTTT	CASSTSAVMNTEAFF
TRBD1	TRBV4-1	.	TRBJ2-6	18	TGCGCCAGCAGCCATCGACAGGGATATGGGTCTGGGGCCAACGTCCTGACTTTC	CASSHRQGYGSGANVLTF
TRBD2	TRBV28	few	TRBJ2-1	15	TGTGCCAGCAGGTTCACGGGCGGGAGTGTTAATGAGCAGTTCTTC	CASRFTGGSVNEQFF
TRBD1	TRBV28	.	TRBJ2-1	14	TGTGCCAGCTCTACCCGGGACAGTTACAATGAGCAGTTCTTC	CASSTRDSYNEQFF
.	TRBV19	.	TRBJ1-5	15	TGTGCCAGTAGTTTGGGGGGGTCCGGCAATCAGCCCCAGCATTTT	CASSLGGSGNQPQHF
.	TRBV18	.	TRBJ1-1	15	TGTGCCAGCTCACCACGAAAATCACAAATCGCTGAAGCTTTCTTT	CASSPRKSQIAEAFF
.	TRBV4-1	once	TRBJ2-7	15	TGCGCCAGCAGCCAAGATGCCCCAGGATCCTACGAGCAGTACTTC	CASSQDAPGSYEQYF
.	TRBV11-2	.	TRBJ2-1	13	TGTGCCAGCAGCTTTCGACTAGTAAATGAGCAGTTCTTC	CASSFRLVNEQFF
TRBD2	TRBV7-9	.	TRBJ2-1	15	TGTGCCAGCAGCTCCAGACTAGCGGGGCACAATGAGCAGTTCTTC	CASSSRLAGHNEQFF
TRBD1	TRBV6-2/TRBV6-3	.	TRBJ2-7	18	TGTGCCAGCAGTTACATCCGGGACAGGGGGGGACTCTCCTACGAGCAGTACTTC	CASSYIRDRGGLSYEQYF
TRBD1	TRBV9	.	TRBJ1-1	17	TGTGCCAGCAGCGTTTCCGACCCGGGACAGAGTAACACTGAAGCTTTCTTT	CASSVSDPGQSNTEAFF
.	TRBV7-3	.	TRBJ2-2	11	TGTGCCAGCAACGGAATCGGGGAGCTGTTTTTT	CASNGIGELFF
.	TRBV7-9	.	TRBJ2-3	15	TGTGCCAGCAGCCTCTGGACGGGGAGCACAGATACGCAGTATTTT	CASSLWTGSTDTQYF